This T cell receptor beta chain was recovered during a study of T cell responses to AZD1222 COVID-19 vaccine. Findings and caveats of the study: The donors showed a predominance of white British ancestry and of females, with possible underestimation of clonal diversity. CD4 TCRs covered the whole spike, strongest at regions 160-218 and 743-854. Increases in Spike-specific TCR breadth and depth were seen after two AZD1222 doses.

Produced via immunoSEQ multiplex PCR; TCRdb's table is partial and in-frame only. Seen here are around 120,000 clones, approximately 90% observed once, and the top ten hold about 7.4%. Remarks on this clone: What it binds is not known.

CDR1 is SGDLS, CDR2 YYNGEE, per germline. J gave up 6 bases and V 4 bases, and 3 bases lay outside the gene matches. The CDR3 runs to 15 residues. The sample in question was peripheral blood, obtained on day 0 of AZD1222 vaccination. This chain links TRBV9 with TRBJ2-1; 14 bases match TRBD2. The TCR comes from an adult in good health. The CDR3 sequence is CASSPGTSGGNEQFF. The CDR3 DNA reads TGTGCCAGCAGCCCCGGGACTAGCGGGGGCAATGAGCAGTTCTTC.